Below are 21 T cell receptor beta chains sequenced from a single sample in a study of blood T cell repertoires in COVID-19. The data were produced by immunoSEQ multiplex PCR, yet TCRdb's version contains in-frame clones alone and is incomplete. The sample carries some 230,000 clones, about 80% recorded once. The specimen was PBMCs or T cells enriched from blood (not recorded which). The receptors originated from a middle-aged woman with acute COVID-19.

There are a few counts of this clone. The J gene is TRBJ1-1, the V gene TRBV3-1 (or the pseudogene TRBV3-2); D is uncertain. The CDR3 is 12 residues long. V shed 1 base and J shed 4 bases, with 4 bases lying between them. CDR1 LGHDT and CDR2 YNNKEL come from the germline V gene (reference sequence). CDR3 in amino acids: CASSQAGTEAFF. Written as DNA, the CDR3 is TGTGCCAGCAGCCAAGCGGGCACTGAAGCTTTCTTT.

The chain couples TRBV18 to TRBJ2-7, with D maybe TRBD2 (6 bases). Germline V gene data show CDR1 as KGHSH and CDR2 as LQKENI. The CDR3 is 14 residues long. V was cut by 5 bases and J by 2 bases, with 13 bases left in between. CDR3 in DNA: TGTGCCAGCTCATCTGGGGGGTTCACCTACGAGCAGTACTTC. As protein: CASSSGGFTYEQYF.

The chain combines TRBV10-1 with TRBJ2-1; TRBD2 matches at 14 bases. This CDR3 is built from 17 residues. Germline CDR1 WNHNN, CDR2 SYGVQD (reference sequence). With V trimmed by 3 bases and J by 8 bases, 9 bases remained unmatched. The CDR3 loop is CASSDIGLAGGNDEQFF. The CDR3 region has the DNA TGCGCCAGCAGTGACATAGGACTAGCGGGAGGAAACGATGAGCAGTTCTTC.

Written as DNA, the CDR3 is TGTGCCAGCAGCTTGGGGGGAGGTACTCGGCGGGGCACCGGGGAGCTGTTTTTT. Encoded protein: CASSLGGGTRRGTGELFF. J is TRBJ2-2 and V is TRBV5-5; TRBD2 is a possible D gene (6 bases). Trimming left V 0 bases short and J 4 bases short, with 19 bases between. The germline gives CDR1 SGHKS, CDR2 YYEKEE (reference sequence). This CDR3 has 18 amino acids.

This clone is a singleton in its sample. The chain joins TRBV5-4 to TRBJ1-2; 10 nucleotides match TRBD1. The CDR3 is 14 residues long. Germline values: CDR1 SGHNT, CDR2 YYREEE (reference sequence). With 4 bases clipped from V and 4 bases from J, the junction kept 4 bases outside the gene matches. The CDR3 nucleotides are TGTGCCAGCAGCCGACAGGGGGCGGCCTATGGCTACACCTTC. Translating it yields CASSRQGAAYGYTF.

This chain links TRBV4-2 with TRBJ2-1, with D tentatively TRBD2 (6 bases). V lost 2 bases and J 0 bases, leaving 11 bases between the germline ends. This CDR3 comprises 16 residues. Germline CDR1 and CDR2: LGHNA and YNFKEQ. CDR3 residues: CASSQPSGRSYNEQFF. The CDR3, as DNA: TGTGCCAGCAGCCAACCCAGCGGGCGCTCCTACAATGAGCAGTTCTTC.

The gene calls are TRBV6-5 and TRBJ2-7, with 7 bases lining up with TRBD1. Germline V lookup: CDR1 MNHEY, CDR2 SVGAGI. Losses at the gene ends were 8 bases for V and 5 bases for J; bases not matched to a gene: 9. This CDR3 is 13 amino acids long. The CDR3 nucleotides are TGTGCCAGCGGGGTAACAGGGGACAACGAGCAGTACTTC. It codes for CASGVTGDNEQYF.

The chain has TRBV27 and TRBJ2-2, with 11 bases fitting TRBD2. Germline trimming cut 2 bases from V and 7 bases from J; bases unmatched to any gene: 6. Germline V CDR1 and CDR2: MNHEY, SMNVEV (reference sequence). This CDR3 spans 16 amino acids. The CDR3 is CASSLELAGVGGELFF. CDR3 nucleotide sequence: TGTGCCAGCAGTTTAGAACTAGCGGGAGTTGGCGGGGAGCTGTTTTTT.

This clone has just a few counts. The J gene is TRBJ2-4, the V gene TRBV3-1 (or the pseudogene TRBV3-2); D may be TRBD2 (6 bases). The V end lost 4 bases, the J end lost 0 bases, and 13 bases lay between the germline ends. From germline, CDR1 is LGHDT and CDR2 YNNKEL (reference sequence). The CDR3 runs to 16 residues. This chain's CDR3 is CASSLTVGLAKNIQYF. Here the CDR3 DNA reads TGTGCCAGCAGCCTTACCGTGGGACTAGCCAAAAACATTCAGTACTTC.

The rearrangement joins TRBV10-1 to TRBJ2-1; TRBD2 is a possible D gene (6 bases). V was trimmed by 3 bases and J by 0 bases, leaving 9 bases between them. This CDR3 has 15 residues. CDR1 and CDR2 (germline): WNHNN, SYGVQD (reference sequence). The CDR3 region has the DNA TGCGCCAGCAGTGATCGGAGGGGCTCCTACAATGAGCAGTTCTTC. Translating it yields CASSDRRGSYNEQFF.

This chain uses TRBV4-1 with TRBJ1-2; 8 positions match TRBD1. Germline trimming cut 0 bases from V and 6 bases from J; bases unmatched to any gene: 18. This CDR3 comprises 19 residues. Germline V CDR1 and CDR2: MGHRA, YSYEKL. Written as DNA, the CDR3 is TGCGCCAGCAGCCAAGATTATAGAGGGACAGGCCTCCTTTGGGATGGCTACACCTTC. As protein: CASSQDYRGTGLLWDGYTF.

The V gene is TRBV15, the J gene TRBJ1-1; no definite D call. Trimming took off 0 bases at V and 8 bases at J, with 10 bases between the two ends. Germline V gene sequence: CDR1 LNHNV, CDR2 YYDKDF (reference sequence). The CDR3 contains 13 residues. The CDR3 spells CATSREPREEAFF. The CDR3 region has the DNA TGTGCCACCAGCAGAGAACCCCGGGAGGAAGCTTTCTTT. Full variable domain (missing parts from reference TRBV15 and TRBJ1-1): DAMVIQNPRYQVTQFGKPVTLSCSQTLNHNVMYWYQQKSSQAPKLLFHYYDKDFNNEADTPDNFQSRRPNTSFCFLDIRSPGLGDTAMYLCATSREPREEAFFGQGTRLTVV.

The chain joins TRBV6-5 to TRBJ1-1; D not resolved. The CDR3 runs to 14 residues. Trimming pared 5 bases from V and 3 bases from J, leaving 13 bases between. Germline V gives CDR1 MNHEY, CDR2 SVGAGI. CDR3 coding DNA: TGTGCCAGCAGTCCCCCGTACGAGGACACTGAAGCTTTCTTT. This gives the protein CASSPPYEDTEAFF.

This chain links TRBV4-1 with TRBJ2-1, with a tentative D call TRBD2 (6 bases). The CDR3 contains 17 residues. Germline values: CDR1 MGHRA, CDR2 YSYEKL. Trimming left V 1 base short and J 0 bases short, with 13 bases between. CDR3 DNA sequence: TGCGCCAGCAGCCAAGCCCCGGGACTCGGCTCCTACAATGAGCAGTTCTTC. It is translated as CASSQAPGLGSYNEQFF.

V gene TRBV5-5 combines with J gene TRBJ1-5; 7 bases are shared with TRBD1. V was pared by 5 bases and J by 6 bases, with 11 bases of the junction left unmatched. This CDR3 has 15 amino acids. Germline V gene sequence: CDR1 SGHKS, CDR2 YYEKEE (reference sequence). The CDR3 DNA follows: TGTGCCAGCAGGCAGGGACAGAGTGGAGGTCAGCCCCAGCATTTT. Its translation: CASRQGQSGGQPQHF.

V is TRBV6-1 and J is TRBJ2-7, with 7 bases lining up with TRBD2. The CDR3 is 13 residues long. The germline V gene has CDR1 MNHNS and CDR2 SASEGT. Trimming removed 1 base from V and 4 bases from J; junction bases left unmatched: 1. The CDR3 here is CASSEGTSYEQYF. The CDR3 region has the DNA TGTGCCAGCAGTGAAGGGACTAGTTACGAGCAGTACTTC.

The DNA for the CDR3 is TGTGCCAGTAGTATGGCAGCCGGGCCCCTCCACTTT. Translating gives CASSMAAGPLHF. The V call is TRBV19, the J call TRBJ1-6; D gene ambiguous. From germline, CDR1 is LNHDA and CDR2 SQIVND (reference sequence). The CDR3 covers 12 residues. Trimming took 3 bases from V and 13 from J, leaving 10 bases between them.

This clone was observed a handful of times. This chain connects TRBV28 to TRBJ1-4; maybe TRBD1 (5 bases). Germline V gene sequence: CDR1 MDHEN, CDR2 SYDVKM. The CDR3 extends over 17 amino acids. Trimming shortened V by 6 bases and J by 4 bases, and 21 bases separated the two germline ends. CDR3 in DNA: TGTGCCAGCAGCCGGGGGTTGGAATCAGGCCTTAATGAAAAACTGTTTTTT. This encodes CASSRGLESGLNEKLFF.

This clone was recorded a few times. The J gene is TRBJ2-1, the V gene TRBV2; 7 bases match TRBD2. Germline V gene data show CDR1 as SNHLY and CDR2 as FYNNEI. V lost 5 bases and J lost 9; bases outside the gene matches: 10. The CDR3 has 14 residues. CDR3 DNA: TGTGCCAGCAGTCGGCAACTAGCGACTGTTGAGCAGTTCTTC. Protein sequence: CASSRQLATVEQFF.

The J gene is TRBJ1-1, the V gene TRBV30, with D uncertain. V shed 4 bases and J shed 0 bases, with 9 bases lying between them. The CDR3 covers 13 residues. Germline CDR1 GTSNPN, CDR2 SVGIG (reference sequence). The CDR3 loop is CAWNREMNTEAFF. The CDR3 DNA reads TGTGCCTGGAACCGGGAAATGAACACTGAAGCTTTCTTT.

The genes are TRBV3-1 (or the pseudogene TRBV3-2) and TRBJ2-3; 10 bases align to TRBD2. There are 17 residues in the CDR3. After removal of 4 bases from V and 3 bases from J, the junction contained 10 bases not matched to a gene. Germline V gives CDR1 LGHDT, CDR2 YNNKEL (reference sequence). The DNA of the CDR3 is TGTGCCAGCAGCCCGGGGCTCCTAGCGGGGGAGACAGATACGCAGTATTTT. Encoded protein: CASSPGLLAGETDTQYF.